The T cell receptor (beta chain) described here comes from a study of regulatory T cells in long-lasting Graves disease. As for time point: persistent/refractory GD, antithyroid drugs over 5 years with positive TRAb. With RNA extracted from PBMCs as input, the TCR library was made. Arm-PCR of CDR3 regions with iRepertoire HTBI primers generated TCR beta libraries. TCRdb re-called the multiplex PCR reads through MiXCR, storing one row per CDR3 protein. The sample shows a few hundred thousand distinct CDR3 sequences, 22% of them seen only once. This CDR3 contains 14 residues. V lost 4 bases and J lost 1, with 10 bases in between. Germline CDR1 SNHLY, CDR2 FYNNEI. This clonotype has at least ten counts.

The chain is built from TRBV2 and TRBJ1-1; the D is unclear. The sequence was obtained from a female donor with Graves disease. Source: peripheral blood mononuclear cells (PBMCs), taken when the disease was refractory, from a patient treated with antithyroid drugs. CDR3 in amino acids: CASSVGGRNTEAFF. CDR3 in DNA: TGTGCCAGCAGTGTCGGCGGCAGGAACACTGAAGCTTTCTTT.